The next 18 T cell receptor beta chains were all read from a single sample in a study of early T cells in non-severe SARS-CoV-2 infection. A single record per CDR3 protein comes from TCRdb applying MiXCR to the 5' RACE reads. The repertoire consists of approximately 90,000 distinct CDR3 sequences, with about 15% occurring once and the leading ten covering 4.5% to 6.5%. This sample comprised whole blood, obtained at baseline. The receptors here all came from an adult who was a healthcare worker with PCR-confirmed SARS-CoV-2 infection or an uninfected control (not recorded which).

V and J are TRBV12-3 or TRBV12-4 and TRBJ1-5; D not certain. V lost 0 bases and J 5 bases, leaving 5 bases between the germline ends. CDR3 length: 13 amino acids. CDR3 sequence (DNA): TGTGCCAGCAGTTTAGCGATACATCAGCCCCAGCATTTT. Translated: CASSLAIHQPQHF.

This clonotype was detected ten times or more. Here the CDR3 reads CASSSGTGIDIQYF. The CDR3 region has the DNA TGCGCCAGCAGCTCAGGGACAGGGATTGACATTCAGTACTTC. This rearrangement joins TRBV5-1 to TRBJ2-4, with 9 nucleotides matching TRBD1. The CDR3 has 14 residues. Germline CDR1 reads SGHRS; CDR2 reads YFSETQ. Trimming at V came to 3 bases and at J to 8 bases, leaving 6 bases not matched to a gene.

The table lists this clonotype with a few counts. V and J are TRBV12-3 or TRBV12-4 and TRBJ2-3; 9 bases are shared with TRBD2. J was trimmed by 6 bases and V by 8 bases; bases with no gene match: 9. This CDR3 spans 14 amino acids. CDR3 DNA: TGTGCCAGCTCCGCGGGAGGGGATTCGGATACGCAGTATTTT. Residues: CASSAGGDSDTQYF.

This clonotype was counted a few times. The rearrangement joins TRBV20-1 to TRBJ2-4; possibly TRBD2 for D (6 bases). The V and J ends lost 1 base and 8 bases respectively, with 15 bases between them. This CDR3 has 14 residues. Germline CDR1 and CDR2: DFQATT and SNEGSKA (reference sequence). As DNA, the CDR3 is TGCAGTGCTAGAGTCGGAGGGAATGGATACATTCAGTACTTC. Its protein product is CSARVGGNGYIQYF.

This chain connects TRBV30 to TRBJ1-4; the match to TRBD1 covers 9 bases. After removal of 3 bases from V and 7 bases from J, the junction contained 3 bases not matched to a gene. CDR3 length: 13 residues. Germline values: CDR1 GTSNPN, CDR2 SVGIG (reference sequence). The CDR3 DNA follows: TGTGCCTGGAGGGACAGGGGTTTTGAAAAACTGTTTTTT. It yields the protein CAWRDRGFEKLFF.

Note on this clonotype: A much larger clone lies one base from this, so it may be a read error. The rearrangement links TRBV4-1 to TRBJ2-7; a weak D match, TRBD2 (6 bases). Between the trimmed V and J ends, which lost 4 bases and 1 base, there was a span of 17 bases. The CDR3 spans 16 residues. Germline V gene lookup returns CDR1 MGHRA and CDR2 YSYEKL. CDR3 region: CASSREGPGGSYEQYF. The CDR3 coding sequence is TGCGCCAGCAGCCGAGAGGGACCCGGAGGGTCCTACGAGCAGTACTTC.

V is TRBV28 and J is TRBJ2-2, with D hard to call. This CDR3 contains 12 residues. V lost 9 bases and J lost 5, with 10 bases in between. The germline CDR1 and CDR2 sequences are MDHEN and SYDVKM. The CDR3 loop is CASYSWTGELFF. The CDR3 DNA reads as TGTGCCAGTTATAGCTGGACCGGGGAGCTGTTTTTT.

This clonotype showed up just a few times. The chain combines TRBV18 with TRBJ1-2, with TRBD1 matching over 7 bases. Trimming took 6 bases from V and 5 from J; bases not matched to a gene: 9. The CDR3 has 14 amino acids. CDR1 is KGHSH and CDR2 is LQKENI in the germline V gene. In DNA form, the CDR3 reads TGTGCCAGCTCTCTCGGACAGGCGGAATATGGCTACACCTTC. Translation: CASSLGQAEYGYTF.

This clonotype was observed a few times. The chain joins TRBV5-1 to TRBJ2-2; the match to TRBD2 covers 11 bases. CDR3 length: 16 amino acids. Germline CDR1 and CDR2: SGHRS and YFSETQ. The junction had 7 bases not matched to a gene; V was cut back by 4 bases and J by 5 bases. The CDR3 DNA is TGCGCCAGCAGCGGGGGGACTAGCGGAACAACCGGGGAGCTGTTTTTT. This encodes CASSGGTSGTTGELFF.

The genes are TRBV5-1 and TRBJ1-1; unclear D gene. With 2 bases removed from V and 1 base from J, the gap between germline ends came to 9 bases. Germline-derived CDR1 and CDR2 are SGHRS and YFSETQ. The CDR3 runs to 14 residues. CDR3 nucleotides: TGCGCCAGCAGCTTAGGCACCCAGAACACTGAAGCTTTCTTT. Amino acids: CASSLGTQNTEAFF. The full variable domain, rest sourced from reference TRBV5-1 and TRBJ1-1, is KAGVTQTPRYLIKTRGQQVTLSCSPISGHRSVSWYQQTPGQGLQFLFEYFSETQRNKGNFPGRFSGRQFSNSRSEMNVSTLELGDSALYLCASSLGTQNTEAFFGQGTRLTVV.

The sample holds a few counts of this clonotype. The rearrangement joins TRBV15 to TRBJ2-1; D unclear. CDR3 length: 15 amino acids. Per germline, CDR1 LNHNV and CDR2 YYDKDF (reference sequence). V was pared by 2 bases and J by 9 bases, with 17 bases between. This chain's CDR3 is CATSRPPTSSSEQFF. CDR3 bases: TGTGCCACCAGCAGACCCCCGACCAGTTCTTCTGAGCAGTTCTTC.

The rearrangement links TRBV2 to TRBJ1-5; TRBD1 matches at 7 bases. Looked up from germline, CDR1 is SNHLY and CDR2 is FYNNEI. V shed 8 bases and J 1 base; nucleotides not matched to a gene: 5. This CDR3 contains 14 residues. CDR3 protein: CASAGQRSNQPQHF. The CDR3 coding sequence is TGTGCCAGCGCGGGACAGAGGAGCAATCAGCCCCAGCATTTT.

The table lists this clonotype with a few counts. J is TRBJ2-1 and V is TRBV11-2; D perhaps matches TRBD1 (6 bases). The CDR3 contains 16 residues. Deletions cut 2 bases from V and 7 bases from J, with 18 bases between. Germline values: CDR1 SGHAT, CDR2 FQNNGV. CDR3 DNA sequence: TGTGCCAGCAGCTTAATTCCAGGACAGATTTTAAATGAGCAGTTCTTC. Translating it yields CASSLIPGQILNEQFF.

The gene calls are TRBV28 and TRBJ1-1, with D possibly being TRBD1 (5 bases). This CDR3 region has 15 residues. With 6 bases removed from V and 0 bases from J, the gap between germline ends came to 14 bases. Germline values: CDR1 MDHEN, CDR2 SYDVKM. The DNA for the CDR3 is TGTGCCAGCAGGCATCCCCGGGACCTGAACACTGAAGCTTTCTTT. This codes for CASRHPRDLNTEAFF.

This clonotype has at least ten counts. CDR3 protein: CASSQVTSTDTQYF. The CDR3 bases are TGCGCCAGCAGCCAAGTAACTAGCACAGATACGCAGTATTTT. This rearrangement joins TRBV4-1 to TRBJ2-3; D gene ambiguous. This CDR3 comprises 14 residues. V lost 1 base to trimming and J lost 0 bases, with 5 bases between them. Per the germline V gene, CDR1 is MGHRA and CDR2 is YSYEKL.

This clonotype was counted between two and nine times. The chain recombines TRBV20-1 with TRBJ2-5, with TRBD2 matching 14 bases. From germline, CDR1 is DFQATT and CDR2 SNEGSKA (reference sequence). The CDR3 consists of 14 residues. V trimming: 5 bases; J trimming: 7 bases; junction bases outside the gene matches: 6. CDR3 amino acids: CSASGLAGVGTQYF. CDR3 coding DNA: TGCAGTGCTTCGGGACTAGCGGGAGTCGGGACCCAGTACTTC.

This clonotype is classed as medium-sized. V is TRBV18 and J is TRBJ1-1; D remains unclear. The ends were cut back, 3 bases at V and 5 bases at J, with 19 bases in the middle. There are 16 residues in the CDR3. CDR1 is KGHSH, CDR2 LQKENI, per germline. The CDR3 region has the DNA TGTGCCAGCTCACCGGGCTACAATTTCATGGGGACTGAAGCTTTCTTT. Its protein is CASSPGYNFMGTEAFF.

A remark on this clonotype: This could be a read error, since a much larger clone is one nucleotide away. The chain couples TRBV10-3 to TRBJ2-3; D gene uncertain. Germline values: CDR1 ENHRY, CDR2 SYGVKD. This CDR3 is built from 13 residues. Trimming removed 5 bases at V and 1 base at J, with 7 bases between. The CDR3 is CAISRYGTDTQYF. For the CDR3, the DNA is TGTGCCATCAGTCGATATGGCACAGATACGCAGTATTTT.